This TCR beta chain stems from a study of cytomegalovirus exposure and HLA in healthy donors. Study-wide results and caveats: Because they were indistinguishable, some V segments, including TRBV6-2 and TRBV6-3, were excluded. A later analysis, which compared TCR beta chains of equal frequency, found the HLA-associated ones more clonally expanded. Reportedly, fewer N-insertions than the approximately 610-donor mean appeared in an Asian-associated ancestry cluster in a later analysis. A prior analysis recorded that most TCR beta V segments were productive about 87% or about 30% of the time.

To note about this clone: Its antigen is undetermined.

Trimming left V 5 bases short and J 6 bases short, with 19 bases between. Germline CDR1 SGHTA, CDR2 FQGNSA. This CDR3 is built from 16 residues. The PCR employed 60 Vbeta primers together with 13 Jbeta primers. Sequenced by immunoSEQ multiplex PCR; TCRdb stores in-frame clones only, minus some. The sample gives more than 140,000 clones, roughly four fifths of which show up once; about 5% is in the top ten. Input material: PBMCs. V usage is TRBV7-2 and J usage is TRBJ2-2; perhaps TRBD1 as D (5 bases). The sequence was obtained from a man aged 25 to 45 in good health and CMV-seropositive. The CDR3 region is CASSRAQGPPAGELFF. DNA of the CDR3: TGTGCCAGCAGCCGAGCCCAGGGCCCACCGGCCGGGGAGCTGTTTTTT.